A single sample is the source of the 32 T cell receptor beta chains below, sequenced in a study of spatial heterogeneity in lung cancer. Time point reported: sample taken at primary tumor resection. Antigens for these TCRs are unknown. TCRdb reprocessed the 5' RACE reads with MiXCR, giving one entry per CDR3 protein. The sample shows about 5,200 distinct CDR3 sequences, roughly 12% of them seen only once. Study-level findings and limits: It was found that expanded intratumoral alpha and beta TCR counts tracked tumor mutation counts.

The input for sequencing was lung tumor tissue, taken at surgery. Source of these receptors: a male donor with early-stage non-small cell lung cancer.

This clonotype was counted a few times. The DNA of the CDR3 is TGTGCCAGTAGTCCCCGAAACAGGGAAGAGCCCCAGCATTTT. Its protein product is CASSPRNREEPQHF. The V gene is TRBV19, the J gene TRBJ1-5; D perhaps matches TRBD1 (6 bases). CDR1 is LNHDA and CDR2 is SQIVND in the germline V gene (reference sequence). The CDR3 consists of 14 residues. V was cut by 5 bases and J by 8 bases, with 16 bases left in between.

This clonotype is labeled medium-sized. The chain is built from TRBV20-1 and TRBJ2-3, with 9 bases fitting TRBD1. Germline values: CDR1 DFQATT, CDR2 SNEGSKA (reference sequence). The CDR3 spans 14 residues. The ends lost 6 bases at V and 7 bases at J; junction bases unmatched: 11. The CDR3 here is CSAEPGQGPNTQYF. CDR3 coding DNA: TGCAGTGCGGAACCGGGACAGGGACCAAATACGCAGTATTTT.

Note on this clonotype: Given a much more abundant clone one base away, this may be a read error. The rearrangement uses TRBV6-5 and TRBJ2-2; possibly TRBD1 for D (6 bases). This CDR3 is 16 amino acids long. The germline V gene encodes CDR1 MNHEY and CDR2 SVGAGI. CDR3 loop: CASSYFTGSGTGELVF. CDR3 nucleotides: TGTGCCAGCAGTTACTTCACAGGGTCAGGGACCGGGGAGCTGGTTTTT.

In its sample, this clonotype was seen a few times. The chain joins TRBV6-5 to TRBJ1-5; D unresolved. Per the germline V gene, CDR1 is MNHEY and CDR2 is SVGAGI. V was cut by 0 bases and J by 7 bases, with 7 bases left in between. This CDR3 spans 13 amino acids. Here the CDR3 reads CASSYSKGQPQHF. The CDR3, as DNA: TGTGCCAGCAGTTACTCGAAGGGACAGCCCCAGCATTTT.

The chain employs TRBV6-1 and TRBJ2-5; D remains ambiguous. The CDR3 length is 13 residues. Germline V lookup: CDR1 MNHNS, CDR2 SASEGT. With 5 bases removed from V and 1 base from J, the gap between germline ends came to 8 bases. CDR3 nucleotides: TGTGCCAGCAGTCCCCAGATCCAAGAGACCCAGTACTTC. Protein product: CASSPQIQETQYF.

This rearrangement joins TRBV21-1 to TRBJ1-2; TRBD1, as called in the table, went unchecked against the DNA. TRBV21-1 is noted as a pseudogene. CDR3 length: 12 residues. DNA of the CDR3: TGTGCCAGGACAGGGGGGATCTATGGCTACACCTTC. This gives the protein CARTGGIYGYTF.

The table lists this clonotype with a few counts. The chain couples TRBV5-4 to TRBJ2-3; the D is unclear. The CDR3 is 12 residues long. The ends were cut back, 4 bases at V and 6 bases at J, with 9 bases in the middle. CDR1 is SGHNT, CDR2 YYREEE, per germline (reference sequence). CDR3 sequence: CASSRQQDTQYF. CDR3 coding DNA: TGTGCCAGCAGCCGCCAACAGGATACGCAGTATTTT. The variable domain in full, with the rest retrieved from reference TRBV5-4 and TRBJ2-3, is ETGVTQSPTHLIKTRGQQVTLRCSSQSGHNTVSWYQQALGQGPQFIFQYYREEENGRGNFPPRFSGLQFPNYSSELNVNALELDDSALYLCASSRQQDTQYFGPGTRLTVL.

V and J are TRBV7-3 and TRBJ2-2, with D perhaps matching TRBD1 (5 bases). Between the trimmed V and J ends, which lost 3 bases and 6 bases, there was a span of 8 bases. Per germline, CDR1 SGHTA and CDR2 FQGTGA. The CDR3 has 13 residues. The DNA of the CDR3 is TGTGCCAGCAGCTTTGACAGAGCCGGGGAGCTGTTTTTT. Its translation is CASSFDRAGELFF.

The chain is built from TRBV11-2 and TRBJ2-1, with 13 bases aligning to TRBD2. The CDR3 loop spans 14 amino acids. With V trimmed by 5 bases and J by 15 bases, 10 bases remained unmatched. Germline values: CDR1 SGHAT, CDR2 FQNNGV. The CDR3 region is CASSTGTSGNRWFF. The CDR3, as DNA: TGTGCCAGCAGCACCGGGACTAGCGGGAATAGGTGGTTCTTC.

This rearrangement joins TRBV7-2 to TRBJ2-3, with no clear D. The CDR3 totals 12 residues. CDR1 and CDR2 from the germline V gene are SGHTA and FQGNSA. V dropped 3 bases and J dropped 2 bases, with 3 bases sitting between them. CDR3 residues: CASSLITDTQYF. CDR3 nucleotides: TGTGCCAGCAGCTTGATCACAGATACGCAGTATTTT.

This clonotype was detected only a few times. The rearrangement joins TRBV5-1 to TRBJ2-4; D gene uncertain. Germline V CDR1 and CDR2: SGHRS, YFSETQ. V was shortened by 3 bases and J by 7 bases, with 5 bases between the two germline ends. The CDR3 runs to 11 residues. CDR3 DNA: TGCGCCAGCAGCTCCGGGAACATTCAGTACTTC. As protein: CASSSGNIQYF.

This clonotype was detected only a few times. The CDR3 DNA is TGTGCCAGCAGCCCCGACAGGGCGAACACTGAAGCTTTCTTT. This sequence encodes CASSPDRANTEAFF. This chain joins TRBV5-4 and TRBJ1-1; 7 bases match TRBD1. The ends lost 4 bases at V and 1 base at J; junction bases unmatched: 4. CDR1 SGHNT and CDR2 YYREEE come from the germline V gene (reference sequence). The CDR3 is 14 residues long. The entire variable domain, with the rest obtained from reference TRBV5-4 and TRBJ1-1, is as follows: ETGVTQSPTHLIKTRGQQVTLRCSSQSGHNTVSWYQQALGQGPQFIFQYYREEENGRGNFPPRFSGLQFPNYSSELNVNALELDDSALYLCASSPDRANTEAFFGQGTRLTVV.

This clonotype has just a few counts. The chain carries TRBV28 and TRBJ2-7; D is possibly TRBD2 (5 bases). The V gene's germline CDR1 is MDHEN and CDR2 SYDVKM. CDR3 length: 13 amino acids. V was shortened by 6 bases and J by 2 bases, with 11 bases between the two germline ends. The CDR3: CASSLGGPYEQYF. Written as DNA, the CDR3 is TGTGCCAGCAGCCTTGGCGGGCCCTACGAGCAGTACTTC.

The J gene is TRBJ1-1, the V gene TRBV10-3; TRBD1 agrees at 8 bases. The germline V gene encodes CDR1 ENHRY and CDR2 SYGVKD. Trimming removed 2 bases from V and 6 bases from J; junction bases left unmatched: 11. This CDR3 has 16 residues. CDR3 nucleotide sequence: TGTGCCATCAGTGAGACGCGTGGACAGGGCGGATCTGAAGCTTTCTTT. The encoded protein is CAISETRGQGGSEAFF.

This clonotype was detected ten times or more. V and J are TRBV28 and TRBJ1-5; weak D call: TRBD1 (5 bases). This CDR3 contains 15 residues. Looked up from germline, CDR1 is MDHEN and CDR2 is SYDVKM. Trimming removed 5 bases from V and 3 bases from J, with 14 bases in between. For the CDR3, the DNA is TGTGCCAGCAGTCGATACAGGCGTGACAATCAGCCCCAGCATTTT. It is translated as CASSRYRRDNQPQHF.

The J gene is TRBJ2-1, the V gene TRBV11-2; TRBD1 might be the D (5 bases). V was pared by 5 bases and J by 4 bases, with 6 bases between. There are 12 residues in the CDR3. CDR1 is SGHAT, CDR2 FQNNGV, per germline. CDR3 protein: CASSGAYNEQFF. The DNA for the CDR3 is TGTGCCAGCAGCGGGGCTTACAATGAGCAGTTCTTC.

There are a few counts of this clonotype. This chain uses TRBV6-5 with TRBJ2-2, with 11 bases matching TRBD2. Germline values: CDR1 MNHEY, CDR2 SVGAGI. The V and J ends lost 6 bases and 5 bases, in that order; junction bases with no gene match: 8. This CDR3 contains 16 residues. As DNA, the CDR3 is TGTGCCAGCAGGTCGGGTCGACTAGCGGGGACCGGGGAGCTGTTTTTT. Protein product: CASRSGRLAGTGELFF.

The chain uses TRBV11-3 and TRBJ1-1, with 7 nucleotides matching TRBD1. Germline V lookup: CDR1 SGHNT, CDR2 YENEEA. The CDR3 totals 14 residues. V shed 4 bases and J 3 bases; nucleotides not matched to a gene: 5. DNA for the CDR3: TGTGCCAGCAGCTGGGGCACAGGGGACACTGAAGCTTTCTTT. Amino acids: CASSWGTGDTEAFF.

The rearrangement uses TRBV7-9 and TRBJ1-2; 9 bases are shared with TRBD1. The CDR3 totals 16 residues. Germline V gives CDR1 SEHNR, CDR2 FQNEAQ (reference sequence). V shed 5 bases, J shed 3 bases, and the junction held 10 bases outside the gene matches. The CDR3 coding sequence is TGTGCCAGCAGCGCAACCGGGACAGGGTCCTACTATGGCTACACCTTC. It yields the protein CASSATGTGSYYGYTF.

Many counts were recorded for this clonotype. This chain joins TRBV19 and TRBJ2-3; tentatively, D is TRBD2 (7 bases). Germline assignment: CDR1 LNHDA and CDR2 SQIVND (reference sequence). Trimming shortened V by 6 bases and J by 6 bases, and 25 bases separated the two germline ends. This CDR3 is 17 amino acids long. The DNA of the CDR3 is TGTGCCAGTAGAACCTACGGGGGGCTCGTTGATAGGGATACGCAGTATTTT. This codes for CASRTYGGLVDRDTQYF.

This clonotype has a count of ten or more. The chain combines TRBV3-1 with TRBJ1-1, with D perhaps matching TRBD1 (5 bases). CDR1 is LGHDT and CDR2 is YNNKEL in the germline V gene (reference sequence). V lost 4 bases and J lost 2, with 11 bases in between. The CDR3 is 14 residues long. As DNA, the CDR3 is TGTGCCAGCAGCCTCTTCGGGGGAAACACTGAAGCTTTCTTT. This encodes CASSLFGGNTEAFF.

The chain uses TRBV4-3 and TRBJ2-3; TRBD1 matches at 8 bases. CDR3 length: 17 amino acids. The germline V gene has CDR1 LGHNA and CDR2 YSLEER. V lost 3 bases and J lost 6; bases outside the gene matches: 14. The CDR3: CASSQVGDGTGSDTQYF. CDR3 sequence (DNA): TGCGCCAGCAGCCAGGTTGGAGACGGGACAGGTAGCGATACGCAGTATTTT.

This clonotype is classed as medium-sized. The chain couples TRBV28 to TRBJ1-5; 7 nucleotides line up with TRBD1. V gave up 7 bases and J gave up 6 bases; unmatched junction bases: 6. The germline V gene encodes CDR1 MDHEN and CDR2 SYDVKM. The CDR3 runs 13 residues. This CDR3 is CASKGTDTQPQHF. CDR3 DNA sequence: TGTGCCAGCAAGGGGACAGATACTCAGCCCCAGCATTTT.

This chain uses TRBV6-5 with TRBJ2-3; 10 bases line up with TRBD1. Germline V lookup: CDR1 MNHEY, CDR2 SVGAGI. The CDR3 covers 17 residues. Germline trimming cut 0 bases from V and 4 bases from J; bases unmatched to any gene: 7. CDR3 DNA sequence: TGTGCCAGCAGTTACTCCTGGGGACAGGGGTGGCCAGATACGCAGTATTTT. It specifies CASSYSWGQGWPDTQYF.

This clonotype counts as medium-sized (0.01 to 0.1%). The chain uses TRBV7-2 and TRBJ1-3; possibly TRBD1 for D (5 bases). Deletions cut 1 base from V and 0 bases from J, with 7 bases between. Looked up from germline, CDR1 is SGHTA and CDR2 is FQGNSA. CDR3 length: 15 residues. The CDR3 region has the DNA TGTGCCAGCAGCTTAGAAACAGGCTCTGGAAACACCATATATTTT. Protein sequence: CASSLETGSGNTIYF.

In this sample, this clonotype turned up a few times. The chain joins TRBV5-4 to TRBJ1-1; 7 nucleotides align to TRBD1. The CDR3 spans 12 residues. V lost 9 bases to trimming and J lost 1 base; unmatched junction nucleotides: 3. The germline CDR1 and CDR2 sequences are SGHNT and YYREEE (reference sequence). CDR3 loop: CATTGSNTEAFF. The CDR3 coding sequence is TGTGCCACGACAGGGTCGAACACTGAAGCTTTCTTT.

The chain is built from TRBV21-1 and TRBJ2-1; whether TRBD1, the table's D call, matches the DNA was not checked. TRBV21-1 is reported as a pseudogene. CDR3 length: 15 amino acids. CDR3 sequence reads: CARNPDRALAGEQFF. The CDR3 DNA sequence: TGTGCCAGGAACCCCGACAGGGCTTTGGCGGGTGAGCAGTTCTTC.

Within the sample, this clonotype is medium-sized. V gene TRBV19 combines with J gene TRBJ2-2; D call uncertain. The germline gives CDR1 LNHDA, CDR2 SQIVND (reference sequence). The V and J ends lost 4 bases and 2 bases respectively, with 5 bases between them. This CDR3 region has 13 residues. The CDR3, as DNA: TGTGCCAGTAGTAACCCAAACACCGGGGAGCTGTTTTTT. Its protein is CASSNPNTGELFF.

The V gene is TRBV20-1, the J gene TRBJ2-1; 7 bases match TRBD2. The CDR3 covers 11 residues. Germline V lookup: CDR1 DFQATT, CDR2 SNEGSKA (reference sequence). The CDR3 loop reads CSGGEGEGQFF. CDR3 DNA: TGCAGCGGCGGGGAGGGCGAAGGGCAGTTCTTC.

This clonotype was picked up many times. The chain employs TRBV6-6 and TRBJ1-6, with D perhaps TRBD1 (5 bases). Trimming removed 6 bases from V and 2 bases from J, with 14 bases in between. There are 16 residues in the CDR3. CDR1 is MNHNY and CDR2 is SVGAGI in the germline V gene (reference sequence). CDR3: CASSFSTRAYNSPLHF. Here the CDR3 DNA reads TGTGCCAGCAGCTTCTCGACCAGGGCCTATAATTCACCCCTCCACTTT.

The chain joins TRBV20-1 to TRBJ1-3, with D possibly matching TRBD1 (5 bases). Between the trimmed V and J ends, which lost 6 bases and 0 bases, there was a span of 12 bases. Germline V gene sequence: CDR1 DFQATT, CDR2 SNEGSKA (reference sequence). This CDR3 is 14 amino acids long. As DNA, the CDR3 is TGCAGTGCCCGGGACTGGAGCTCTGGAAACACCATATATTTT. As protein: CSARDWSSGNTIYF.

The chain recombines TRBV7-2 with TRBJ1-1; TRBD1 agrees at 8 bases. The CDR3 has 14 residues. Germline assignment: CDR1 SGHTA and CDR2 FQGNSA. J gave up 1 base and V 9 bases, and 7 bases lay outside the gene matches. As DNA, the CDR3 is TGTGCCAGTAGAAGGACAGGGACGAACACTGAAGCTTTCTTT. Translated: CASRRTGTNTEAFF.